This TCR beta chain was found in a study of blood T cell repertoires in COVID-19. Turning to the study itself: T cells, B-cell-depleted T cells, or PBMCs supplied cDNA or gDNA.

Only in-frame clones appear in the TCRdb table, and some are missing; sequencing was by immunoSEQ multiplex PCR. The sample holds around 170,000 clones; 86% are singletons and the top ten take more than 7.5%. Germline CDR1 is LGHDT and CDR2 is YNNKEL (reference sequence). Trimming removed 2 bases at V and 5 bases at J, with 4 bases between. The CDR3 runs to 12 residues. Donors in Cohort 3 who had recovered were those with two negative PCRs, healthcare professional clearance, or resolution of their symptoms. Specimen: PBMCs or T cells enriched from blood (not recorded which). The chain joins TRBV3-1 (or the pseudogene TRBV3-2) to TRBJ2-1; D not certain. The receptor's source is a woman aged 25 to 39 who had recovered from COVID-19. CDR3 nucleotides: TGTGCCAGCAGCCAACCAAACAATGAGCAGTTCTTC. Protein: CASSQPNNEQFF.